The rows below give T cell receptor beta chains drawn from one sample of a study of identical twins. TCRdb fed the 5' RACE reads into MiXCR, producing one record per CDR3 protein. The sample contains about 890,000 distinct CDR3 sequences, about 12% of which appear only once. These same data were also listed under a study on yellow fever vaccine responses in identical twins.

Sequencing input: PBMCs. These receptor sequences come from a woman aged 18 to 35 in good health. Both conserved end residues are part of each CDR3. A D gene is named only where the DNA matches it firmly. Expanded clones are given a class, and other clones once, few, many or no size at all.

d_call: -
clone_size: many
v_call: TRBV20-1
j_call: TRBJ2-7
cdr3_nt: TGCAGTGCTACGAACGGACTGAGCTACGAGCAGTACTTC
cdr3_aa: CSATNGLSYEQYF

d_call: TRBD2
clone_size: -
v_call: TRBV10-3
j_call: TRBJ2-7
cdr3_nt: TGTGCCATCAGTGAGTCCTTAGCGGGAGGTCTAGCCGTAGCCCCCGAGCAGTACTTC
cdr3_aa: CAISESLAGGLAVAPEQYF

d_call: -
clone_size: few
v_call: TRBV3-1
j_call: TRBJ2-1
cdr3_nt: TGTGCCAGCAGCCATCAGGGGAGGGCTGAGGGTGAGCAGTTCTTC
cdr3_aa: CASSHQGRAEGEQFF

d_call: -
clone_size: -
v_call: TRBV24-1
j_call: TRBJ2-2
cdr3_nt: TGTGCCACCAGTGACCGGGACACTTACACCGGGGAGCTGTTTTTT
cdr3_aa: CATSDRDTYTGELFF

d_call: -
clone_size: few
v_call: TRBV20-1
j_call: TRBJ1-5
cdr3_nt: TGCAGTGCTAGTTACCGTCAGGGGAATGGCCCCAACGATCAGCCCCAGCATTTT
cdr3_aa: CSASYRQGNGPNDQPQHF

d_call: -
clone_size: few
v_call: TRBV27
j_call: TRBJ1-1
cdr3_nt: TGTGCCAGCAGTTTCAAGGAGAACACTGAAGCTTTCTTT
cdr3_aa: CASSFKENTEAFF

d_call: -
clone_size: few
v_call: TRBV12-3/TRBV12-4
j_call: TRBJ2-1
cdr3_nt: TGTGCCAGCAGTTTAAGTACAGCAATAATGGGTAATGAGCAGTTCTTC
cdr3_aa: CASSLSTAIMGNEQFF

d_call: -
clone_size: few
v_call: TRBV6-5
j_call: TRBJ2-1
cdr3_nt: TGTGCCAGCAGATACGGTAGTGATGAGCAGTTCTTC
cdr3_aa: CASRYGSDEQFF

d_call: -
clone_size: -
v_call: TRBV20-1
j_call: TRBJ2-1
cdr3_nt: TGCAGTGCCTCAGCGACGGGGGCATCCTACAATGAGCAGTTCTTC
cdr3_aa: CSASATGASYNEQFF

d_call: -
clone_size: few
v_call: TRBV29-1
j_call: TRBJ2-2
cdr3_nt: TGCAGCGTCTTTTGGACAACCGGGGAGCTGTTTTTT
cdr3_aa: CSVFWTTGELFF

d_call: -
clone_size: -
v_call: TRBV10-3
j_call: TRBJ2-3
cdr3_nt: TGTGCCATCAGTGAGGTCAGCACAGATACGCAGTATTTT
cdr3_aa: CAISEVSTDTQYF